The rows below give T cell receptor beta chains drawn from one sample of a study of blood T cells in healthy people across ages. TCRdb recomputed calls from the 5' RACE reads with MiXCR, one row per CDR3 protein. Of approximately 1,000,000 distinct CDR3 sequences in the sample, roughly two fifths are singletons; the top ten hold about 12%. The sample comprised blood. These receptors all stem from a man younger than 30 in good health. The CDR3 runs from the conserved cysteine through the conserved F or W. The order of the fields is clone size, V gene, J gene, D gene, CDR3 DNA, CDR3 protein. D genes are given only for firm matches. The listing skips clone size in some rows; elsewhere it reads once, few, many or a size class.

abundance: few
v_gene: TRBV6-5
j_gene: TRBJ2-7
d_gene: NA
CDR3nt: TGTGCCGTCGGATCGGCCTACGAGCAGTACTTC
CDR3aa: CAVGSAYEQYF

abundance: few
v_gene: TRBV20-1
j_gene: TRBJ2-3
d_gene: NA
CDR3nt: TGCAGTGCTCCCACCCAGGGCACAGATACGCAGTATTTT
CDR3aa: CSAPTQGTDTQYF

abundance: NA
v_gene: TRBV6-2/TRBV6-3
j_gene: TRBJ1-2
d_gene: TRBD1
CDR3nt: TGTGCCACCGGACAGGAACAGGGAACGGGAGGCTACACCTTC
CDR3aa: CATGQEQGTGGYTF

abundance: few
v_gene: TRBV5-1
j_gene: TRBJ1-5
d_gene: NA
CDR3nt: TGCGCCAGCACCCCCAACAGGGATTCTCGGGCCCAGCATTTT
CDR3aa: CASTPNRDSRAQHF

abundance: many
v_gene: TRBV5-1
j_gene: TRBJ2-5
d_gene: NA
CDR3nt: TGCGCCAGCAGCTTGGAGGGAGGTCAAGAGACCCAGTACTTC
CDR3aa: CASSLEGGQETQYF

abundance: NA
v_gene: TRBV12-3/TRBV12-4
j_gene: TRBJ1-5
d_gene: NA
CDR3nt: TGTGCCGGCAACCAGGACAGTAGCAATCAGCCCCAGCATTTT
CDR3aa: CAGNQDSSNQPQHF

abundance: NA
v_gene: TRBV29-1
j_gene: TRBJ2-5
d_gene: NA
CDR3nt: TGCAGCGTTGGAAGGGCTCAAGAGACCCAGTACTTC
CDR3aa: CSVGRAQETQYF

abundance: NA
v_gene: TRBV6-2/TRBV6-3
j_gene: TRBJ2-2
d_gene: NA
CDR3nt: TGTGCCAGCAGCCAACAGGGAGGCGGGGAGCTGTTTTTT
CDR3aa: CASSQQGGGELFF

abundance: NA
v_gene: TRBV9
j_gene: TRBJ2-2
d_gene: NA
CDR3nt: TGTGCCAGCAGCGGAACCGGGACACCGAACACCGGGGAGCTGTTTTTT
CDR3aa: CASSGTGTPNTGELFF

abundance: few
v_gene: TRBV4-3
j_gene: TRBJ1-4
d_gene: NA
CDR3nt: TGCGCCAGCAGCCAAGAGGTAGGACAGTCGGAAAAACTGTTTTTT
CDR3aa: CASSQEVGQSEKLFF

abundance: NA
v_gene: TRBV5-1
j_gene: TRBJ2-1
d_gene: NA
CDR3nt: TGCGCCAGCAGCTCCTTCGACACAGGTTCCTACAATGAGCAGTTCTTC
CDR3aa: CASSSFDTGSYNEQFF

abundance: few
v_gene: TRBV5-5
j_gene: TRBJ2-5
d_gene: NA
CDR3nt: TGTGCCAGCAGCCCTTGGGCACAAGAGACCCAGTACTTC
CDR3aa: CASSPWAQETQYF

abundance: NA
v_gene: TRBV9
j_gene: TRBJ2-2
d_gene: NA
CDR3nt: TGTGCCAGCAGCGTATCCCGCAGAGGTGCCCCCGGGGAGCTGTTTTTT
CDR3aa: CASSVSRRGAPGELFF

abundance: NA
v_gene: TRBV6-2/TRBV6-3
j_gene: TRBJ2-1
d_gene: NA
CDR3nt: TGTGCCAGCAGTTACACAGGTGACAATGAGCAGTTCTTC
CDR3aa: CASSYTGDNEQFF

abundance: few
v_gene: TRBV19
j_gene: TRBJ1-5
d_gene: TRBD1
CDR3nt: TGTGCCAGTGGCCGCCAGGGGGCCAATGGCAATCAGCCCCAGCATTTT
CDR3aa: CASGRQGANGNQPQHF

abundance: once
v_gene: TRBV2
j_gene: TRBJ2-3
d_gene: TRBD2
CDR3nt: TGTGCCAGCAGTGACGGGACTAGCGGGGGAAGCACAGATACGCAGTATTTT
CDR3aa: CASSDGTSGGSTDTQYF

abundance: NA
v_gene: TRBV4-1
j_gene: TRBJ1-1
d_gene: NA
CDR3nt: TGCGCCAGCAGCCAAGGGCGGACAACTGAAGCTTTCTTT
CDR3aa: CASSQGRTTEAFF

abundance: few
v_gene: TRBV29-1
j_gene: TRBJ2-7
d_gene: NA
CDR3nt: TGCAGCGTTACAGCCGATAGGTCCAATGAGCAGTACTTC
CDR3aa: CSVTADRSNEQYF

abundance: NA
v_gene: TRBV4-2
j_gene: TRBJ1-5
d_gene: NA
CDR3nt: TGTGCCAGCAGCCACGGTCAGCCCCTTTTCGAGCCCCAGCATTTT
CDR3aa: CASSHGQPLFEPQHF

abundance: few
v_gene: TRBV20-1
j_gene: TRBJ1-3
d_gene: NA
CDR3nt: TGCAGTGCACTGGGGGCCCTGCAGGGGACCTCTGGAAACACCATATATTTT
CDR3aa: CSALGALQGTSGNTIYF

abundance: NA
v_gene: TRBV6-6
j_gene: TRBJ2-5
d_gene: NA
CDR3nt: TGTGCCAGCAGTTCTGGGGGAGGTGAGACCCAGTACTTC
CDR3aa: CASSSGGGETQYF

abundance: NA
v_gene: TRBV30
j_gene: TRBJ2-3
d_gene: TRBD1
CDR3nt: TGTGCCTGGAGTGGGGGACAGTTAGGGATCACAGATACGCAGTATTTT
CDR3aa: CAWSGGQLGITDTQYF

abundance: NA
v_gene: TRBV6-2/TRBV6-3
j_gene: TRBJ1-2
d_gene: TRBD1
CDR3nt: TGTGCCAGCAGTTTACGGGGACAGGGATCTTCTGTTGGCTACACCTTC
CDR3aa: CASSLRGQGSSVGYTF

abundance: few
v_gene: TRBV7-2
j_gene: TRBJ2-1
d_gene: TRBD2
CDR3nt: TGTGCCAGCAGCTTAAGGGACTATGGGAATGAGCAGTTCTTC
CDR3aa: CASSLRDYGNEQFF

abundance: few
v_gene: TRBV6-6
j_gene: TRBJ2-3
d_gene: TRBD1
CDR3nt: TGTGCCAGCAGCCACCGGGACAGGCGGCCAGATACGCAGTATTTT
CDR3aa: CASSHRDRRPDTQYF

abundance: once
v_gene: TRBV4-2
j_gene: TRBJ1-1
d_gene: TRBD1
CDR3nt: TGTGTCAGCAGCCAGAGGGGACAGGGGCTGACTGAAGCTTTCTTT
CDR3aa: CVSSQRGQGLTEAFF

abundance: NA
v_gene: TRBV7-7
j_gene: TRBJ2-5
d_gene: NA
CDR3nt: TGTGCTAGCAGCGGGGGACAGAACAATGAGCAGTACTTC
CDR3aa: CASSGGQNNEQYF

abundance: few
v_gene: TRBV20-1
j_gene: TRBJ2-1
d_gene: TRBD1
CDR3nt: TGCAGTGCAAAGGACAGGAAGGGATCCTACAATGAGCAGTTCTTC
CDR3aa: CSAKDRKGSYNEQFF

abundance: once
v_gene: TRBV5-1
j_gene: TRBJ1-6
d_gene: NA
CDR3nt: TGCGCCAGCAGAAGGACGTGGGACCCCTCCTATAATTCACCCCTCCACTTT
CDR3aa: CASRRTWDPSYNSPLHF

abundance: few
v_gene: TRBV6-1
j_gene: TRBJ2-1
d_gene: NA
CDR3nt: TGTGCCAGCAGTGTCGCCGGGTTTCTCTACAATGAGCAGTTCTTC
CDR3aa: CASSVAGFLYNEQFF

abundance: few
v_gene: TRBV4-3
j_gene: TRBJ1-4
d_gene: NA
CDR3nt: TGCGCCAGCAGCCAAGATAGTCCAAGTAATGAAAAACTGTTTTTT
CDR3aa: CASSQDSPSNEKLFF

abundance: few
v_gene: TRBV5-1
j_gene: TRBJ1-2
d_gene: NA
CDR3nt: TGCGCCAGCAGCTTGGATGATGCAGGCTCAGCTAACTATGGCTACACCTTC
CDR3aa: CASSLDDAGSANYGYTF

abundance: NA
v_gene: TRBV7-9
j_gene: TRBJ2-3
d_gene: NA
CDR3nt: TGTGCCAGCAGCTTGGTACAGCTTTTCCCAGAGACGCAGTATTTT
CDR3aa: CASSLVQLFPETQYF

abundance: few
v_gene: TRBV7-9
j_gene: TRBJ2-3
d_gene: NA
CDR3nt: TGTGCCAGCAGCTTAGCGACCCTGACAGATACGCAGTATTTT
CDR3aa: CASSLATLTDTQYF

abundance: NA
v_gene: TRBV5-1
j_gene: TRBJ2-2
d_gene: NA
CDR3nt: TGCGCCAGCAGCTTAAGCAGCCAGGACACCGGGGAGCTGTTTTTT
CDR3aa: CASSLSSQDTGELFF

abundance: few
v_gene: TRBV11-2
j_gene: TRBJ2-3
d_gene: NA
CDR3nt: TGTGCCAGCAGCTTAAATACGAGGACCTACACAGATACGCAGTATTTT
CDR3aa: CASSLNTRTYTDTQYF

abundance: few
v_gene: TRBV24-1
j_gene: TRBJ2-1
d_gene: NA
CDR3nt: TGTGCCACCAGTGCCGCGGACAGCCGTAATGAGCAGTTCTTC
CDR3aa: CATSAADSRNEQFF

abundance: few
v_gene: TRBV20-1
j_gene: TRBJ2-4
d_gene: NA
CDR3nt: TGCAGTGCTGCCGCCGGGACGGCCAAAAACATTCAGTACTTC
CDR3aa: CSAAAGTAKNIQYF

abundance: NA
v_gene: TRBV27
j_gene: TRBJ1-1
d_gene: NA
CDR3nt: TGTGCCAGCACTAACCACCCCGGGACTATGAACACTGAAGCTTTCTTT
CDR3aa: CASTNHPGTMNTEAFF

abundance: NA
v_gene: TRBV28
j_gene: TRBJ1-5
d_gene: NA
CDR3nt: TGTGCCAGCAGTTTATGGCGGACGGGGAATCGGCCCCAGCATTTT
CDR3aa: CASSLWRTGNRPQHF

abundance: few
v_gene: TRBV7-2
j_gene: TRBJ2-1
d_gene: TRBD2
CDR3nt: TGTGCCAGCAGCTCCCGACCACCAAAGACTAGCGGGGTCTACAATGAGCAGTTCTTC
CDR3aa: CASSSRPPKTSGVYNEQFF

abundance: few
v_gene: TRBV27
j_gene: TRBJ2-1
d_gene: NA
CDR3nt: TGTGCCAGCTCTTCTGCAGGGACCGCCTACAATGAGCAGTTCTTC
CDR3aa: CASSSAGTAYNEQFF